This entry describes one T cell receptor beta chain. The entry originates in a study of blood T cell repertoires in COVID-19. The protocol was immunoSEQ multiplex PCR, while the TCRdb copy is restricted to in-frame clones and leaves out a portion. The profile shows about 250,000 clones, around 84% of them singletons. What the recovered Cohort 3 donors had was two negative PCRs, clearance, or symptom resolution. The receptor's source is a man in his forties or fifties who had recovered from COVID-19. The sample taken for sequencing was PBMCs or T cells enriched from blood (not recorded which).

CDR3: CASSQTSVAYEQYF. For the CDR3, the DNA is TGTGCCAGCAGCCAAACTAGCGTAGCCTACGAGCAGTACTTC. This sequence joins TRBV6-5 and TRBJ2-7; 7 bases align to TRBD2. This CDR3 is 14 amino acids long. Per germline, CDR1 MNHEY and CDR2 SVGAGI. Trimming took 6 bases from V and 2 from J; bases not matched to a gene: 7.